The 4 T cell receptor beta chains reported below all come from one sample, sequenced in a study of T cell responses to AZD1222 COVID-19 vaccine. Sequencing was performed with immunoSEQ multiplex PCR; in TCRdb, only in-frame clones are kept and a portion is missing. The data contain 130,000 or so clones, about 91% of them seen just once; the ten biggest clones take up about 2.1%. This specimen was peripheral blood, taken on day 0 of AZD1222 vaccination. The receptor set was obtained from an adult in good health.

The gene calls are TRBV18 and TRBJ1-2, with D unclear. CDR3 size: 14 residues. CDR1 and CDR2 from the germline V gene are KGHSH and LQKENI. V gave up 6 bases and J gave up 13 bases, with 24 bases separating them. The CDR3 coding sequence is TGTGCCAGCTCGCTATTTGAACTCGACGGCGGCAGCACCTTC. It translates to CASSLFELDGGSTF. The complete variable domain, with remaining parts taken from reference TRBV18 and TRBJ1-2, reads NAGVMQNPRHLVRRRGQEARLRCSPMKGHSHVYWYRQLPEEGLKFMVYLQKENIIDESGMPKERFSAEFPKEGPSILRIQQVVRGDSAAYFCASSLFELDGGSTFGSGTRLTVV.

The chain joins TRBV6-4 to TRBJ1-2; D unresolved. CDR1 MRHNA and CDR2 SNTAGT come from the germline V gene. Trimming removed 4 bases from V and 5 bases from J, with 14 bases in between. This CDR3 is 14 amino acids long. The CDR3 DNA is TGTGCCAGCAGTGCCTACCACGGGGAATATGGCTACACCTTC. It codes for CASSAYHGEYGYTF.

This clone was seen only once. The gene calls are TRBV20-1 and TRBJ2-1, with 8 bases lining up with TRBD2. Losses at the gene ends were 3 bases for V and 7 bases for J; bases not matched to a gene: 20. CDR3 length: 18 amino acids. Germline CDR1 is DFQATT and CDR2 is SNEGSKA (reference sequence). This CDR3 is CSASGGFISGVVLNEQFF. CDR3 coding DNA: TGCAGTGCTAGTGGGGGGTTTATTAGCGGGGTTGTTTTAAATGAGCAGTTCTTC.

The chain links TRBV18 to TRBJ2-5; TRBD1 matches at 7 bases. Germline CDR1 and CDR2: KGHSH and LQKENI. The length of the CDR3 is 15 residues. V lost 5 bases to trimming and J lost 1 base; unmatched junction nucleotides: 7. The DNA for the CDR3 is TGTGCCAGCTCAGGTCTACAGGGGCGCCAAGAGACCCAGTACTTC. Protein product: CASSGLQGRQETQYF.